This T cell receptor beta chain was found in a study of cytomegalovirus exposure and HLA in healthy donors. As concerns this clone: The target antigen is unknown.

PCR primers comprised 60 Vbeta and 13 Jbeta primers. Produced via immunoSEQ multiplex PCR; TCRdb's table is partial and in-frame only. This table holds around 130,000 clones, over 75% found once. Study conclusions and caveats: Across donors, presence/absence analyses took sequencing depth to be roughly uniform. V- and J-gene trimming in TCR beta was tied to a missense DCLRE1C variant by an analysis performed later. Prior analysis indicated that the majority of TCR beta V segments exhibited productivity approximately 90% or approximately 30% of the time.

The V and J ends lost 9 bases and 2 bases respectively, with 12 bases between them. Germline CDR1 reads LNHDA; CDR2 reads SQIVND (reference sequence). The CDR3 consists of 13 residues. The receptor was isolated from a man in his forties in good health and CMV-seronegative. The sample taken for sequencing was PBMCs. The rearrangement uses TRBV19 and TRBJ2-3, with D perhaps matching TRBD1 (6 bases). In DNA form, the CDR3 reads TGTGCCAGCATGAACAGGGACACAGATACGCAGTATTTT. This sequence encodes CASMNRDTDTQYF.